The T cell receptor (beta chain) under discussion was sequenced for a study of blood T cell repertoires in COVID-19. At the level of the study: The United States, Italy and Spain were the sources of the acute and convalescent COVID-19 samples. Sources were T cells, B-cell-depleted T cells, or PBMCs; the material itself was cDNA or gDNA.

Authors' processing steps: Reference gene primer amplification yielded estimated nucleated cell counts. The data were produced by immunoSEQ multiplex PCR, yet TCRdb's version contains in-frame clones alone and is incomplete. V and J calls plus clone size are reproduced from that table; the DNA served to infer D and trimming. The sample has about 140,000 clones; around 81% are singletons. The CDR3 runs to 15 residues. V was trimmed by 3 bases and J by 3 bases, leaving 14 bases between them. Germline CDR1 and CDR2: SGHDN and FVKESK. This clonotype originated in a human donor in a cohort sampled during active COVID-19. Sequenced sample: peripheral blood. The chain has TRBV14 and TRBJ1-2; D perhaps matches TRBD1 (5 bases). CDR3 DNA: TGTGCCAGCAGCCAGGGGCAGTTTAAGGACTATGGCTACACCTTC. Its protein product is CASSQGQFKDYGYTF.